Shown below are 16 T cell receptor beta chains from a single sample sequenced in a study of blood T cell dynamics during melanoma immunotherapy. Time point of the sample: week 3, after first cycle of checkpoint inhibitor. TCRdb keeps only in-frame clones here, not all; method: immunoSEQ multiplex PCR. The profile shows about 7,200 clones, around 84% of them singletons. The material sequenced was blood, taken from a patient treated with checkpoint blockade. All receptors derive from a human donor with melanoma. Some clones in this sample may be carry-over from other donors' samples.

J is TRBJ2-1 and V is TRBV7-6; 11 nucleotides match TRBD2. Germline V gene sequence: CDR1 SGHVS, CDR2 FNYEAQ. The CDR3 length is 14 residues. Trimming cost V 4 bases and J 5 bases; bases outside gene matches: 1. The CDR3 bases are TGTGCCAGCAGCTCGGGACTAGCGGACAATGAGCAGTTCTTC. Translating gives CASSSGLADNEQFF.

The rearrangement links TRBV5-5 to TRBJ2-1; 9 bases map to TRBD1. The CDR3 covers 15 residues. V lost 7 bases, J lost 4 bases, and 9 bases stayed unmatched. From germline, CDR1 is SGHKS and CDR2 YYEKEE (reference sequence). CDR3 DNA: TGTGCCAGCGCAGCGGACAGGGGCCTTTACAATGAGCAGTTCTTC. Protein: CASAADRGLYNEQFF.

J is TRBJ2-7 and V is TRBV9, with TRBD1 identical over 7 bases. V shed 0 bases and J 3 bases; nucleotides not matched to a gene: 9. Germline loops: CDR1 SGDLS, CDR2 YYNGEE. The CDR3 totals 16 residues. The CDR3 sequence is CASSVGSGGDNYEQYF. The CDR3 nucleotides are TGTGCCAGCAGCGTAGGGTCAGGGGGTGACAACTACGAGCAGTACTTC.

This clone was picked up one time. The genes are TRBV5-4 and TRBJ1-1; D perhaps matches TRBD1 (5 bases). The CDR3 consists of 14 residues. Trimming took 4 bases from V and 0 from J, leaving 10 bases between them. Germline V gene lookup returns CDR1 SGHNT and CDR2 YYREEE (reference sequence). In DNA, the CDR3 is TGTGCCAGCAGCCCTAAGGGGATGAACACTGAAGCTTTCTTT. Translation gives CASSPKGMNTEAFF.

The rearrangement joins TRBV7-2 to TRBJ2-6; D call uncertain. The V gene's germline CDR1 is SGHTA and CDR2 FQGNSA. Trimming left V 1 base short and J 0 bases short, with 7 bases between. The CDR3 is 16 residues long. In DNA form, the CDR3 reads TGTGCCAGCAGCTTAGTATCCTTCTCTGGGGCCAACGTCCTGACTTTC. Translation gives CASSLVSFSGANVLTF.

The chain employs TRBV10-3 and TRBJ2-7; D is ambiguous. In germline, CDR1 is ENHRY, CDR2 SYGVKD. This CDR3 is built from 14 residues. V lost 0 bases, J lost 3 bases, and 9 bases lay in between. The CDR3 DNA reads as TGTGCCATCAGTGAGTCGATGGCAGTCTACGAGCAGTACTTC. This sequence encodes CAISESMAVYEQYF.

This clone was picked up one time. The V call is TRBV10-3, the J call TRBJ2-2; D is ambiguous. Germline V gives CDR1 ENHRY, CDR2 SYGVKD. CDR3 length: 13 amino acids. V shed 4 bases and J shed 13 bases, with 16 bases lying between them. CDR3 residues: CAISGEEDGVLFF. The CDR3 bases are TGTGCCATCAGTGGGGAAGAAGATGGCGTGCTGTTTTTT.

This chain uses TRBV5-1 with TRBJ1-3, with TRBD1 identical over 9 bases. The germline CDR1 and CDR2 sequences are SGHRS and YFSETQ. CDR3 length equals 15 residues. V trimming: 3 bases; J trimming: 2 bases; junction bases outside the gene matches: 3. In DNA, the CDR3 is TGCGCCAGCAGCTCACAGGGGGCGGCTGGAAACACCATATATTTT. As protein: CASSSQGAAGNTIYF.

This clone was picked up a small number of times. The rearrangement links TRBV5-8 to TRBJ1-1, with D hard to call. Trimming cost V 2 bases and J 4 bases, with 9 bases left between them. Germline V lookup: CDR1 SGHTS, CDR2 YDEGEE. This CDR3 has 13 residues. CDR3 region: CASSLNEPTEAFF. The CDR3 DNA sequence: TGTGCCAGCAGCTTAAATGAGCCCACTGAAGCTTTCTTT.

The genes are TRBV18 and TRBJ2-3; the match to TRBD1 covers 9 bases. Germline V lookup: CDR1 KGHSH, CDR2 LQKENI. V gave up 3 bases and J gave up 5 bases; unmatched junction bases: 12. This CDR3 has 17 amino acids. The CDR3 reads CASSPFTGGLGRDTQYF. The CDR3 nucleotides read TGTGCCAGCTCACCGTTTACAGGGGGCCTAGGGAGAGATACGCAGTATTTT.

V and J are TRBV2 and TRBJ1-4; D is unresolved. From germline, CDR1 is SNHLY and CDR2 FYNNEI. V gave up 4 bases and J gave up 0 bases, with 3 bases separating them. This CDR3 contains 13 residues. This CDR3 reads CASSVATNEKLFF. The CDR3, as DNA: TGTGCCAGCAGTGTTGCAACTAATGAAAAACTGTTTTTT.

A few counts support this clone. CDR3 sequence reads: CASSLDTLNQPQHF. The CDR3 region has the DNA TGTGCCAGTAGCCTCGACACCCTAAATCAGCCCCAGCATTTT. The chain combines TRBV19 with TRBJ1-5; D is undetermined. The CDR3 has 14 residues. Germline assignment: CDR1 LNHDA and CDR2 SQIVND (reference sequence). The ends were cut back, 6 bases at V and 4 bases at J, with 13 bases in the middle.

This clone has a handful of counts. This chain connects TRBV5-1 to TRBJ1-4, with a weak D call TRBD1 (6 bases). Trimming pared 1 base from V and 3 bases from J, leaving 13 bases between. Germline-derived CDR1 and CDR2 are SGHRS and YFSETQ. CDR3 size: 16 residues. The CDR3 spells CASSLQLTGSNEKLFF. CDR3 nucleotide sequence: TGCGCCAGCAGCTTGCAGCTTACAGGGTCTAATGAAAAACTGTTTTTT.

The chain combines TRBV4-3 with TRBJ1-1; D remains ambiguous. The CDR3 has 16 residues. The ends were cut back, 0 bases at V and 2 bases at J, with 13 bases in the middle. Germline V lookup: CDR1 LGHNA, CDR2 YSLEER. The CDR3 sequence is CASSQDHRVLNTEAFF. Written as DNA, the CDR3 is TGCGCCAGCAGCCAAGACCATAGGGTGCTTAACACTGAAGCTTTCTTT.

This chain joins TRBV5-1 and TRBJ1-2, with 8 bases that match TRBD1. With V trimmed by 1 base and J by 6 bases, 11 bases remained unmatched. In germline, CDR1 is SGHRS, CDR2 YFSETQ. CDR3 size: 16 residues. The CDR3: CASSLNGITTGDGYTF. The CDR3 DNA sequence: TGCGCCAGCAGCTTGAATGGAATTACGACAGGGGATGGCTACACCTTC.

As DNA, the CDR3 is TGTGCCAGCAGCTTGTTAAGTTCAGATACGCAGTATTTT. It specifies CASSLLSSDTQYF. The J gene is TRBJ2-3, the V gene TRBV7-9; unclear D gene. V lost 3 bases and J lost 4, with 8 bases in between. Germline CDR1 SEHNR, CDR2 FQNEAQ (reference sequence). There are 13 residues in the CDR3. The entire variable domain, with the rest obtained from reference TRBV7-9 and TRBJ2-3, is as follows: DTGVSQNPRHKITKRGQNVTFRCDPISEHNRLYWYRQTLGQGPEFLTYFQNEAQLEKSRLLSDRFSAERPKGSFSTLEIQRTEQGDSAMYLCASSLLSSDTQYFGPGTRLTVL.